A single sample is the source of the 23 T cell receptor beta chains below, sequenced in a study of T cells in women clearing cervical HPV infection. Using immunoSEQ multiplex PCR, the repertoire was profiled, and TCRdb retains in-frame clones only, with some absent. This table lists over 15,000 clones. What was sequenced was blood buffy coat. The receptors derive from a woman aged 18 to 75 with a cervical HPV16 infection that either progressed to CIN3+ or cleared (not recorded which).

Notes on this clone: From the germline J gene comes the end of the CDR3, since the read stops 3 residues before it. In the same sample, other DNA sequences code for this CDR3. V is TRBV7-9 and J is TRBJ1-2, with D possibly TRBD1 on 5 matching bases. This CDR3 is built from 14 residues. Germline V gene lookup returns CDR1 SEHNR and CDR2 FQNEAQ (reference sequence). This CDR3 reads CASSLGGAYNDYTF. The part of the CDR3 DNA that was read is TGTGCCAGCAGCTTAGGTGGGGCTTACAATGAC.

As to this clone: The read gets to within 3 residues of the CDR3 end, and the germline J gene fills in the rest. The chain carries TRBV28 and TRBJ1-1, with TRBD1 matching over 10 bases. Germline trimming cut 3 bases from V and 1 base from J; bases unmatched to any gene: 8. CDR3 length: 17 residues. Per the germline V gene, CDR1 is MDHEN and CDR2 is SYDVKM. The sequenced part of the CDR3 DNA is TGTGCCAGCAGTTTCGGGGACAGGGGTTGGTCGAACACTGAA. Its translation: CASSFGDRGWSNTE. The whole CDR3 sequence reads CASSFGDRGWSNTEAFF.

With regard to this clone: The CDR3 end is not reached by the read, which stops 3 residues before it; the germline J gene fills it in. The chain joins TRBV18 to TRBJ2-7; 8 bases match TRBD1. The ends lost 4 bases at V and 5 bases at J; junction bases unmatched: 19. CDR3 length equals 18 residues. The germline gives CDR1 KGHSH, CDR2 LQKENI. The sequenced part of the CDR3 DNA is TGTGCCAGCTCACTTTCCGGGACAGGTCGCGGTCTTAAGGACGAG. Residues: CASSLSGTGRGLKDE. In full, the CDR3 reads CASSLSGTGRGLKDEQYF.

In regard to this clone: Sequencing ends 3 residues short of the CDR3 end; the germline J gene provides the rest. The J gene is TRBJ2-5, the V gene TRBV11-2, with D possibly matching TRBD1 (5 bases). The CDR3 is 13 amino acids. V lost 2 bases to trimming and J lost 2 bases, with 6 bases between them. In germline, CDR1 is SGHAT, CDR2 FQNNGV. The CDR3 bases that were read are TGTGCCAGCAGCTTACAGGGTCAAGAGACC. It encodes CASSLQGQET. The full CDR3 protein reads CASSLQGQETQYF.

Comment on this clone: From the germline J gene comes the end of the CDR3, since the read stops 3 residues before it. The V call is TRBV5-1, the J call TRBJ2-5, with a weak D call TRBD1 (6 bases). The germline V gene has CDR1 SGHRS and CDR2 YFSETQ. Trimming removed 4 bases from V and 3 bases from J, with 13 bases in between. The CDR3 totals 14 residues. The CDR3 bases that were read are TGCGCCAGCAGCGAATCGACAGGAAAAGAGACC. It is translated as CASSESTGKET. The whole CDR3 sequence reads CASSESTGKETQYF.

Comments on this clone: The CDR3 end lies 3 residues beyond the end of the read and is filled in from the germline J gene. This rearrangement joins TRBV6-1 to TRBJ1-4; perhaps TRBD1 as D (6 bases). The CDR3 totals 16 residues. Germline V gene lookup returns CDR1 MNHNS and CDR2 SASEGT. CDR3 in amino acids: CASSEARTAANSPLFF. Partial CDR3 DNA: TGTGCCAGCAGTGAAGCGCGGACAGCCGCGAATTCACCA.

Notes on this clone: The CDR3 extends 3 residues past the end of the read, so its final part is completed from the germline J gene. J is TRBJ2-1 and V is TRBV5-1; weak D call: TRBD2 (6 bases). Per germline, CDR1 SGHRS and CDR2 YFSETQ. Trimming cost V 1 base and J 7 bases, with 12 bases left between them. The CDR3 runs to 14 residues. The CDR3: CASSLSATSNEQFF. CDR3 DNA, as far as it was read: TGCGCCAGCAGCTTGTCTGCGACTAGTAATGAG.

For this clone: With the read ending 3 residues before the CDR3 end, the germline J gene is used to fill in that end. V gene TRBV7-9 combines with J gene TRBJ1-2; maybe TRBD1 (6 bases). From germline, CDR1 is SEHNR and CDR2 FQNEAQ (reference sequence). This CDR3 has 13 residues. The CDR3: CASRGQGSYDYTF. CDR3 bases read: TGTGCCAGCAGGGGGCAGGGGAGCTACGAC.

This CDR3 is CASSLEGAGNSPLFF. The covered CDR3 bases are TGCGCCAGCAGCCTCGAGGGGGCGGGTAATTCACCG. This sequence joins TRBV5-1 and TRBJ2-2, with 7 bases lining up with TRBD1. The observed sequence ends 3 residues before the CDR3 terminus, with the missing tail filled in from the germline J gene. Germline V gene data show CDR1 as SGHRS and CDR2 as YFSETQ. This CDR3 is 15 amino acids long.

In regard to this clone: The sequence runs out 3 residues before the end of the CDR3; the remainder is reconstructed from the germline J gene. The genes are TRBV19 and TRBJ1-1; 8 bases are a match to TRBD1. The ends lost 4 bases at V and 5 bases at J; junction bases unmatched: 3. This CDR3 contains 13 residues. CDR1 and CDR2 from the germline V gene are LNHDA and SQIVND (reference sequence). The CDR3 bases that were read are TGTGCCAGTAGTAATACAGGGGGGACTGAA. Translating it yields CASSNTGGTE. The entire CDR3 protein is CASSNTGGTEAFF.

On this clone: The read terminates 3 residues ahead of where the CDR3 ends, so the germline J gene completes it. The V gene is TRBV7-3, the J gene TRBJ2-3; possibly TRBD1 for D (6 bases). Germline CDR1 reads SGHTA; CDR2 reads FQGTGA. The V end lost 6 bases, the J end lost 0 bases, and 10 bases lay between the germline ends. There are 14 residues in the CDR3. The chain's CDR3 is CASSSGDSTDTQYF. CDR3 DNA, as far as it was read: TGTGCCAGCAGTTCAGGGGATAGCACAGATACG.

In the case of this clone: The observed sequence ends 3 residues before the CDR3 terminus, with the missing tail filled in from the germline J gene. The rearrangement links TRBV24-1 to TRBJ2-5; 9 nucleotides align to TRBD1. Trimming at V came to 0 bases and at J to 4 bases, leaving 5 bases not matched to a gene. The CDR3 loop spans 16 amino acids. The germline CDR1 and CDR2 sequences are KGHDR and SFDVKD. The CDR3: CATSDLQQGAGETQYF. CDR3 DNA (partial): TGTGCCACCAGTGATTTGCAACAGGGGGCCGGAGAGACC.

In regard to this clone: The read gets to within 3 residues of the CDR3 end, and the germline J gene fills in the rest. This rearrangement joins TRBV6-2 or TRBV6-3 to TRBJ1-2; D call uncertain. CDR1 MNHEY and CDR2 SVGEGT come from the germline V gene. The CDR3 contains 13 residues. CDR3 DNA (partial): TGTGCCAGCAGCCCGGAGACGAGGGTGGGC. Translating gives CASSPETRVG. The whole CDR3 protein is CASSPETRVGYTF.

With regard to this clone: The CDR3 extends 3 residues past the end of the read, so its final part is completed from the germline J gene. The V and J genes are TRBV18 and TRBJ2-3; no reliable D call. This CDR3 is 16 amino acids long. V was clipped by 4 bases and J by 3 bases, with 17 bases between them. Germline V lookup: CDR1 KGHSH, CDR2 LQKENI. The DNA read from the CDR3 is TGTGCCAGCTCACTCGAAGGTTCCATCCAAACAGATACG. Its protein is CASSLEGSIQTDT. The complete CDR3 reads CASSLEGSIQTDTQYF.

To note about this clone: The missing CDR3 end, 3 residues past where the read stops, is filled in from the germline J gene. The rearrangement links TRBV20-1 to TRBJ2-3; 9 nucleotides line up with TRBD1. CDR3 size: 14 residues. The germline CDR1 and CDR2 sequences are DFQATT and SNEGSKA (reference sequence). The J segment lost 3 bases and the V segment lost 6 bases, leaving 7 bases of the junction unmatched. CDR3 DNA (partial): TGCAGTGCGGAAGACAGGGGGGGGACAGATACG. Residues: CSAEDRGGTDT. From start to end, the CDR3 is CSAEDRGGTDTQYF.

A remark on this clone: The read halts 3 residues ahead of the CDR3 end, with the missing end drawn from the germline J gene. The gene calls are TRBV27 and TRBJ2-5; D gene uncertain. Germline lookup yields CDR1 MNHEY and CDR2 SMNVEV (reference sequence). The V end was cut by 4 bases, the J end by 2 bases, with 5 bases between. This CDR3 region has 12 residues. This chain's CDR3 is CASSSNQETQYF. The CDR3 bases that were read are TGTGCCAGCAGTTCCAATCAAGAGACC.

Comments on this clone: The read ends 3 residues shy of where the CDR3 ends; the end is completed using the germline J gene. The V call is TRBV29-1, the J call TRBJ2-5, with 11 bases identical to TRBD1. Per germline, CDR1 SQVTM and CDR2 ANQGSEA. Trimming cost V 7 bases and J 5 bases; bases outside gene matches: 15. The CDR3 has 16 amino acids. The CDR3 spells CSALPPSGQGVETQYF. CDR3 DNA, as far as it was read: TGCAGCGCCCTCCCCCCCTCGGGACAGGGGGTCGAGACC.

Turning to this clone: The observed sequence ends 3 residues before the CDR3 terminus, with the missing tail filled in from the germline J gene. The chain is built from TRBV7-2 and TRBJ2-5, with no clear D. CDR1 is SGHTA, CDR2 FQGNSA, per germline. Trimming left V 6 bases short and J 4 bases short, with 12 bases between. The CDR3 totals 13 residues. CDR3 DNA (partial): TGTGCCAGCAGGCGAAGTCTTTCAGAGACC. It yields the protein CASRRSLSET. The entire CDR3 reads CASRRSLSETQYF.

Judged by frequency, this clone is medium-sized. The read ends 3 residues before the CDR3 terminus; that terminus is restored from the germline J gene. The chain combines TRBV15 with TRBJ1-6, with D unresolved. Germline loops: CDR1 LNHNV, CDR2 YYDKDF (reference sequence). The CDR3 sequence is 16 residues long. Trimming removed 2 bases at V and 10 bases at J, with 18 bases between. The DNA read from the CDR3 is TGTGCCACCAGCAGACAATTACCTGTCAGTGGCTCACCC. Its translation is CATSRQLPVSGSP. The whole CDR3 reads CATSRQLPVSGSPLHF. Filled out from reference TRBV15 and TRBJ1-6, the complete variable domain reads DAMVIQNPRYQVTQFGKPVTLSCSQTLNHNVMYWYQQKSSQAPKLLFHYYDKDFNNEADTPDNFQSRRPNTSFCFLDIRSPGLGDTAMYLCATSRQLPVSGSPLHFGNGTRLTVT.

Turning to this clone: With the read ending 3 residues before the CDR3 end, the germline J gene is used to fill in that end. V gene TRBV7-9 combines with J gene TRBJ2-5; D not certain. Germline-derived CDR1 and CDR2 are SEHNR and FQNEAQ (reference sequence). The CDR3 is made up of 12 amino acids. V lost 4 bases and J lost 5, with 8 bases in between. CDR3 bases read: TGTGCCAGCAGCTCGTCTACGGAGACC. Translation gives CASSSSTET. In full, the CDR3 is CASSSSTETQYF.

With regard to this clone: Read data end 3 residues before the CDR3 end; the end is taken from the germline J gene. This chain connects TRBV7-3 to TRBJ1-4; weak D call: TRBD1 (5 bases). Germline CDR1 SGHTA, CDR2 FQGTGA. This CDR3 is built from 14 residues. CDR3 amino acids: CASSLSGLTQGLFF. Partial CDR3 DNA: TGTGCCAGCAGCTTAAGCGGCCTCACCCAGGGA.

A word on this clone: The sequenced fragment ends 3 residues before the CDR3 boundary, so the rest is inferred from the germline J gene. The chain joins TRBV7-3 to TRBJ2-3; TRBD1 aligns across 9 bases. The CDR3 has 15 amino acids. V shed 5 bases, J shed 2 bases, and the junction held 5 bases outside the gene matches. From germline, CDR1 is SGHTA and CDR2 FQGTGA. The DNA read from the CDR3 is TGTGCCAGCAGCGATGGGACAGGGAACACAGATACG. It encodes CASSDGTGNTDT. The entire CDR3 reads CASSDGTGNTDTQYF.

About this clone itself: The read stops 3 residues short of the end of the CDR3; the missing end is completed from the germline J gene. The chain uses TRBV20-1 and TRBJ1-1; TRBD1 matches 7 bases. The junction had 4 bases not matched to a gene; V was cut back by 2 bases and J by 1 base. The CDR3 is 14 amino acids. Germline V gene sequence: CDR1 DFQATT, CDR2 SNEGSKA (reference sequence). CDR3 in amino acids: CSARRPGGNTEAFF. The CDR3 DNA, read in part, is TGCAGTGCTAGAAGGCCAGGGGGGAACACTGAA.